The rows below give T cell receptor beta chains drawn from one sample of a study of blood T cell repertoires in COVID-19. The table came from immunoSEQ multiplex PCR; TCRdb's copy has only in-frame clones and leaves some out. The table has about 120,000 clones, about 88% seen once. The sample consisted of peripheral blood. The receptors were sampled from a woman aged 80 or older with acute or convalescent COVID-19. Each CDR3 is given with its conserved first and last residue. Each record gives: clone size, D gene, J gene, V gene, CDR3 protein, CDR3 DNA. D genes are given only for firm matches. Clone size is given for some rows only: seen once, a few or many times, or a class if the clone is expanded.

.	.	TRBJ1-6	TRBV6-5	CASSSAGVTYNSPLHF	TGTGCCAGCAGTTCCGCGGGGGTCACCTATAATTCACCCCTCCACTTT
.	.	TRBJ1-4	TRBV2	CASRPWGSEKLFF	TGTGCCAGCAGACCATGGGGCAGTGAAAAACTGTTTTTT
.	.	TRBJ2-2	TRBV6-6	CATNWDFGGELFF	TGTGCCACCAATTGGGACTTCGGCGGGGAGCTGTTTTTT
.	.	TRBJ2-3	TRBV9	CASSVQVGADTQYF	TGTGCCAGCAGCGTACAAGTCGGGGCAGATACGCAGTATTTT
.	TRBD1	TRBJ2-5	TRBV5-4	CASSPRTGQETQYF	TGTGCCAGCAGCCCTCGGACAGGACAAGAGACCCAGTACTTC
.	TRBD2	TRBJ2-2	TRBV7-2	CASSLASSGVGELFF	TGTGCCAGCAGCTTAGCGAGTAGCGGGGTCGGGGAGCTGTTTTTT
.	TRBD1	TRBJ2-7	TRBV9	CASGRGTGANSYEQYF	TGTGCCAGCGGACGCGGGACAGGGGCTAATTCCTACGAGCAGTACTTC
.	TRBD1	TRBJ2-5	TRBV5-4	CASSATGVETQYF	TGTGCCAGCAGCGCGACAGGGGTGGAGACCCAGTACTTC
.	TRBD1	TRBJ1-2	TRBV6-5	CASRPTPRGLEGYTF	TGTGCCAGCAGGCCTACGCCCAGGGGGCTAGAAGGCTACACCTTC
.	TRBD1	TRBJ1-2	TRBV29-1	CSVVGQGMEGYTF	TGCAGCGTTGTTGGACAGGGCATGGAAGGCTACACCTTC
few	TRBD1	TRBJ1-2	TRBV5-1	CASSLRRTGDGYTF	TGCGCCAGCAGCCTGCGACGGACAGGGGATGGCTACACCTTC
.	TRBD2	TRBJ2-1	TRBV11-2	CASSLTGTSAYNEQFF	TGTGCCAGCAGCTTAACCGGGACTAGCGCCTACAATGAGCAGTTCTTC
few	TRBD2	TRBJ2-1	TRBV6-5	CASERAGGYNEQFF	TGTGCCAGCGAACGAGCGGGAGGGTACAATGAGCAGTTCTTC
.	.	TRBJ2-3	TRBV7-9	CASSLEQLADTQYF	TGTGCCAGCAGCTTAGAACAGTTGGCAGATACGCAGTATTTT
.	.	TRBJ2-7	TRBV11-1	CASSPDLRTTYEQYF	TGTGCCAGCAGCCCGGACCTTCGGACAACCTACGAGCAGTACTTC
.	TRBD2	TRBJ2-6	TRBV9	CASSVGTSGSSGANVLTF	TGTGCCAGCAGCGTCGGGACTAGCGGGAGCTCTGGGGCCAACGTCCTGACTTTC